These T cell receptor beta chains were read from a single sample in a study of T cell responses to AZD1222 COVID-19 vaccine. Assay used: immunoSEQ multiplex PCR; TCRdb lists only in-frame clones, some missing. This table holds around 120,000 clones, 88% found once. This material consisted of peripheral blood, taken on day 0 of AZD1222 vaccination. The receptors come from an adult in good health. Each CDR3 is given with its conserved first and last residue. The D gene is left open where the match is weak. Some rows have no size entry. The others give once, few or many, or a class for an expanded clone.

14	-	TRBV6-5	-	TRBJ1-3	CASKLTNSGNTIYF	TGTGCCAGCAAACTTACCAACTCTGGAAACACCATATATTTT
15	-	TRBV6-2/TRBV6-3	-	TRBJ1-5	CASSYRGGANQPQHF	TGTGCCAGCAGTTACCGGGGGGGAGCCAATCAGCCCCAGCATTTT
13	-	TRBV13	-	TRBJ1-2	CASSLGGMGGYTF	TGTGCCAGCAGCTTGGGGGGAATGGGTGGCTACACCTTC
12	-	TRBV7-2	-	TRBJ1-1	CASSQGPQEAFF	TGTGCCAGCAGTCAGGGGCCGCAGGAAGCTTTCTTT
15	TRBD2	TRBV19	-	TRBJ2-7	CASSLAGGVTYEQYF	TGTGCCAGTAGTTTGGCGGGGGGGGTCACCTACGAGCAGTACTTC
14	TRBD2	TRBV18	once	TRBJ2-7	CASSPGRGRYEQYF	TGTGCCAGCTCACCAGGGAGGGGAAGGTACGAGCAGTACTTC
13	-	TRBV7-2	-	TRBJ1-1	CASSLERATEAFF	TGTGCCAGCAGCTTAGAACGGGCCACTGAAGCTTTCTTT
15	-	TRBV18	-	TRBJ2-2	CASSPDGTAAGELFF	TGTGCCAGCTCACCAGACGGGACTGCCGCCGGGGAGCTGTTTTTT
14	-	TRBV6-6	-	TRBJ1-3	CASSYGGAGNTIYF	TGTGCCAGCAGTTACGGGGGGGCTGGAAACACCATATATTTT
16	TRBD2	TRBV12-5	once	TRBJ2-5	CASGTGTSGSAETQYF	TGTGCTAGTGGTACGGGGACTAGCGGGTCCGCTGAGACCCAGTACTTC
15	TRBD2	TRBV15	-	TRBJ2-7	CATSRLAGATYEQYF	TGTGCCACCAGCAGATTAGCGGGGGCTACCTACGAGCAGTACTTC
13	-	TRBV7-6	-	TRBJ1-5	CASSLGADQPQHF	TGTGCCAGCAGCTTAGGGGCAGATCAGCCCCAGCATTTT
14	-	TRBV10-3	-	TRBJ1-6	CAISVGVANSPLHF	TGTGCCATCAGTGTGGGGGTAGCTAATTCACCCCTCCACTTT
14	-	TRBV6-6	-	TRBJ1-3	CASNWGGPGNTIYF	TGTGCCAGCAACTGGGGGGGGCCTGGAAACACCATATATTTT
14	TRBD1	TRBV7-2	-	TRBJ1-1	CASKPDRARSVAFF	TGTGCCAGCAAACCAGACAGGGCCCGATCAGTGGCTTTCTTT
14	-	TRBV5-6	-	TRBJ1-3	CASTRRGAENTIYF	TGTGCCAGCACCCGGAGGGGGGCGGAAAACACCATATATTTT
16	-	TRBV7-2	-	TRBJ2-3	CASSLGGGRSTDTQYF	TGTGCCAGCAGCTTAGGGGGGGGCCGCTCCACAGATACGCAGTATTTT
13	-	TRBV9	-	TRBJ1-1	CASSVEENTEAFF	TGTGCCAGCAGCGTAGAGGAGAACACTGAAGCTTTCTTT
13	-	TRBV18	-	TRBJ2-1	CASSLGAGNEQFF	TGTGCCAGCTCATTGGGGGCCGGAAATGAGCAGTTCTTC
12	-	TRBV7-9	-	TRBJ1-2	CASSSIRAGYTF	TGTGCCAGCAGTTCTATAAGAGCTGGCTACACCTTC
12	TRBD1	TRBV29-1	once	TRBJ2-7	CSVRQGFYEQYF	TGCAGCGTCCGACAGGGGTTCTACGAGCAGTACTTC
13	-	TRBV9	-	TRBJ1-4	CASSVGSDEKLFF	TGTGCCAGCAGCGTAGGGTCTGATGAAAAACTGTTTTTT
14	-	TRBV23-1	once	TRBJ1-1	CASTRGRVNTEAFF	TGCGCCAGCACCCGAGGCAGGGTTAACACTGAAGCTTTCTTT
14	-	TRBV6-5	-	TRBJ1-2	CASSSGHRNYGYTF	TGTGCCAGCAGCTCAGGACACCGCAACTATGGCTACACCTTC
14	-	TRBV7-2	-	TRBJ2-1	CASSLDTGRNEQFF	TGTGCCAGCAGCTTAGATACTGGGCGCAATGAGCAGTTCTTC
14	TRBD1	TRBV5-1	once	TRBJ2-7	CASRGTGNSHEQYF	TGCGCCAGCAGGGGGACAGGGAACTCCCACGAGCAGTACTTC
14	TRBD1	TRBV7-2	-	TRBJ1-2	CASSPRTGNYGYTF	TGTGCCAGCAGCCCGAGGACAGGCAACTATGGCTACACCTTC
13	-	TRBV7-3	once	TRBJ2-5	CASSLIQQETQYF	TGTGCCAGCAGCTTAATACAGCAAGAGACCCAGTACTTC
14	-	TRBV6-5	-	TRBJ1-1	CASSKQRGNTEAFF	TGTGCCAGCAGCAAACAACGGGGGAACACTGAAGCTTTCTTT
15	-	TRBV19	-	TRBJ1-5	CASSLQGNSNQPQHF	TGTGCCAGTAGCCTACAGGGAAATAGCAATCAGCCCCAGCATTTT
16	-	TRBV5-1	-	TRBJ1-5	CASSLGIGQGSEPQHF	TGCGCCAGCAGCTTGGGTATCGGTCAGGGTAGTGAGCCCCAGCATTTT
14	TRBD1	TRBV2	-	TRBJ1-6	CASRAGQYNSPLHF	TGTGCCAGCAGGGCGGGACAGTATAATTCACCCCTCCACTTT
13	-	TRBV29-1	-	TRBJ1-1	CSVETHRSTEAFF	TGCAGCGTTGAGACTCATAGATCCACTGAAGCTTTCTTT
12	-	TRBV12-3/TRBV12-4	once	TRBJ1-4	CASSFREGKLFF	TGTGCCAGCAGTTTCAGGGAGGGAAAACTGTTTTTT
18	-	TRBV7-9	-	TRBJ1-4	CASSLRSSTWATNEKLFF	TGTGCCAGCAGCTTAAGGTCTTCGACCTGGGCAACTAATGAAAAACTGTTTTTT
14	TRBD1	TRBV18	once	TRBJ1-5	CASSPGQPNQPQHF	TGTGCCAGCTCCCCGGGACAGCCTAATCAGCCCCAGCATTTT
13	-	TRBV19	once	TRBJ1-1	CASSRALNTEAFF	TGTGCCAGTAGTCGGGCATTGAACACTGAAGCTTTCTTT
15	TRBD1	TRBV7-6	-	TRBJ2-7	CASSSTGGQSYEQYF	TGTGCCAGCAGCTCAACAGGGGGTCAGTCCTACGAGCAGTACTTC
16	-	TRBV18	-	TRBJ1-6	CASSHPRDVVKGPLHF	TGTGCCAGCTCACACCCCCGGGACGTCGTAAAAGGGCCCCTCCACTTT
14	-	TRBV27	-	TRBJ1-1	CASGRIGGGTEAFF	TGTGCCAGCGGCCGGATAGGGGGTGGGACTGAAGCTTTCTTT
16	-	TRBV18	few	TRBJ2-1	CASSPPSSLGYNEQFF	TGTGCCAGCTCACCACCGAGCAGCCTGGGGTACAATGAGCAGTTCTTC
16	-	TRBV4-1	-	TRBJ2-1	CASSQERAISYNEQFF	TGCGCCAGCAGCCAAGAGAGGGCCATCTCCTACAATGAGCAGTTCTTC
17	TRBD2	TRBV5-1	-	TRBJ2-5	CASSLGLAANLQETQYF	TGCGCCAGCAGCTTGGGACTAGCGGCCAACTTACAAGAGACCCAGTACTTC